Listed below are T cell receptor beta chains from one sample, sequenced in a study of cytomegalovirus exposure and HLA in healthy donors. Generated by immunoSEQ multiplex PCR, the TCRdb table keeps only in-frame clones and is missing some. The sample yields roughly 140,000 clones, about 80% seen once. Sequencing was performed on PBMCs. These receptor sequences come from a man aged 25 to 40 in good health and CMV-seronegative. Both conserved end residues are part of each CDR3. Some rows have no size entry. The others give once, few or many, or a class for an expanded clone.

v_call: TRBV7-9; cdr3_length: 13; clone_size: -; cdr3_aa: CASSLAGSEGYTF
v_call: TRBV10-2; cdr3_length: 14; clone_size: -; cdr3_aa: CASSDRTSTYEQYF
v_call: TRBV4-1; cdr3_length: 13; clone_size: few; cdr3_aa: CASEQGRNTEAFF
v_call: TRBV4-1; cdr3_length: 17; clone_size: -; cdr3_aa: CASSQESGMSRGSEQFF
v_call: TRBV5-6; cdr3_length: 14; clone_size: few; cdr3_aa: CASSLSGRGEKLFF
v_call: TRBV7-9; cdr3_length: 14; clone_size: -; cdr3_aa: CASSPQGSNQPQHF
v_call: TRBV7-2; cdr3_length: 15; clone_size: once; cdr3_aa: CASSATSGGVYEQYF
v_call: TRBV7-9; cdr3_length: 14; clone_size: once; cdr3_aa: CASSLVGRNREQFF
v_call: TRBV7-6; cdr3_length: 16; clone_size: -; cdr3_aa: CASSSPSAGGINEQFF
v_call: TRBV19; cdr3_length: 14; clone_size: -; cdr3_aa: CASRGGQDSYEQYF
v_call: TRBV7-2; cdr3_length: 15; clone_size: -; cdr3_aa: CASSPGLGENYGYTF
v_call: TRBV2; cdr3_length: 15; clone_size: once; cdr3_aa: CASRETGFSGNTIYF
v_call: TRBV30; cdr3_length: 14; clone_size: -; cdr3_aa: CAWTTSGSWNEQYF
v_call: TRBV5-1; cdr3_length: 15; clone_size: -; cdr3_aa: CASSLEGTGSYGYTF
v_call: TRBV5-1; cdr3_length: 13; clone_size: -; cdr3_aa: CASSTGGSGGYTF
v_call: TRBV6-5; cdr3_length: 12; clone_size: -; cdr3_aa: CASQQFDTEAFF
v_call: TRBV28; cdr3_length: 13; clone_size: -; cdr3_aa: CASRSGGGTEAFF
v_call: TRBV28; cdr3_length: 16; clone_size: -; cdr3_aa: CASSFPLDRVPNEQYF
v_call: TRBV5-6; cdr3_length: 16; clone_size: -; cdr3_aa: CASSYHIGGGVGGYTF
v_call: TRBV10-3; cdr3_length: 17; clone_size: -; cdr3_aa: CAISLHTGTGTYNEQFF
v_call: TRBV29-1; cdr3_length: 14; clone_size: -; cdr3_aa: CSVEVGGSNTEAFF
v_call: TRBV11-2; cdr3_length: 16; clone_size: few; cdr3_aa: CASSFRQTGLGEKLFF
v_call: TRBV7-9; cdr3_length: 14; clone_size: once; cdr3_aa: CASSPGTGGYEQYF
v_call: TRBV18; cdr3_length: 13; clone_size: -; cdr3_aa: CASSQQADTEAFF
v_call: TRBV25-1; cdr3_length: 15; clone_size: -; cdr3_aa: CASRAPGQGYTEAFF
v_call: TRBV7-8; cdr3_length: 16; clone_size: -; cdr3_aa: CASSLALAGVPDTQYF
v_call: TRBV28; cdr3_length: 14; clone_size: once; cdr3_aa: CASSFGPWHNEQFF
v_call: TRBV5-4; cdr3_length: 15; clone_size: -; cdr3_aa: CASRNEREVGNEQFF
v_call: TRBV28; cdr3_length: 15; clone_size: -; cdr3_aa: CASSFGPGRTYEQYF
v_call: TRBV5-1; cdr3_length: 14; clone_size: once; cdr3_aa: CASSLWRATGELFF
v_call: TRBV25-1; cdr3_length: 14; clone_size: -; cdr3_aa: CASSGQGAHYGYTF
v_call: TRBV5-5; cdr3_length: 14; clone_size: -; cdr3_aa: CASSSDRLTDTQYF
v_call: TRBV28; cdr3_length: 12; clone_size: -; cdr3_aa: CASSLGDRGAFF
v_call: TRBV2; cdr3_length: 14; clone_size: few; cdr3_aa: CASKPRQGAETQYF
v_call: TRBV19; cdr3_length: 18; clone_size: -; cdr3_aa: CASSPLGLAGGPSYEQYF
v_call: TRBV5-1; cdr3_length: 15; clone_size: many; cdr3_aa: CASSLAGTGPYEQYF
v_call: TRBV27; cdr3_length: 17; clone_size: -; cdr3_aa: CASSLSQGVRNTGELFF
v_call: TRBV9; cdr3_length: 15; clone_size: -; cdr3_aa: CASSELAGAYNEQFF
v_call: TRBV7-6; cdr3_length: 18; clone_size: -; cdr3_aa: CASSPTLGQGGYNSPLHF
v_call: TRBV5-1; cdr3_length: 15; clone_size: few; cdr3_aa: CASSLGLAGGYYQFF
v_call: TRBV10-3; cdr3_length: 18; clone_size: -; cdr3_aa: CAISASGGGLGSNQPQHF
v_call: TRBV7-9; cdr3_length: 15; clone_size: few; cdr3_aa: CASSLDRQGGGKLFF
v_call: TRBV6-6; cdr3_length: 15; clone_size: few; cdr3_aa: CASSYSAGGGQPQHF
v_call: TRBV28; cdr3_length: 12; clone_size: -; cdr3_aa: CASRTQGDEQYF
v_call: TRBV6-1; cdr3_length: 13; clone_size: once; cdr3_aa: CASSERTGDGYTF
v_call: TRBV6-5; cdr3_length: 16; clone_size: -; cdr3_aa: CASSSGTATSGNTIYF